This T cell receptor beta chain derives from a study of blood T cell repertoires in COVID-19. As for the study in general: From the United States, Italy and Spain came samples of acute and convalescent COVID-19.

Study processing details: Estimation of nucleated cell counts was performed using reference gene primer amplification. The assay was immunoSEQ multiplex PCR, and TCRdb's table has in-frame clones only and misses some. The V and J calls and clone size come from that table; D and trimming were worked out from the DNA. The sample has 150,000 to 200,000 clones; 90% are singletons. Sequenced material: peripheral blood. This clonotype was sampled from a man between 45 and 60 years old with acute or convalescent COVID-19.

DNA of the CDR3: TGCGCCAGCAGCGACACAGGGTTGGTTACAGATACGCAGTATTTT. This codes for CASSDTGLVTDTQYF. The chain uses TRBV4-3 and TRBJ2-3; D may be TRBD1 (6 bases). V was pared by 5 bases and J by 3 bases, with 15 bases between. The CDR3 is made up of 15 amino acids. Germline loops: CDR1 LGHNA, CDR2 YSLEER.